This is a list of T cell receptor beta chains from one sample in a study of blood T cell repertoires in COVID-19. Clones were read by immunoSEQ multiplex PCR, and TCRdb kept only the in-frame ones, dropping some. The table shows 250,000 or so clones, with just over 85% occurring only once. The sequenced sample was peripheral blood. These receptors came from a man at least 80 years old with acute or convalescent COVID-19. Each CDR3 is given with its conserved first and last residue. Each record gives: D gene, clone size, J gene, V gene, CDR3 protein, CDR3 DNA. A D gene is named only where the DNA matches it firmly. Not all rows give a size; the values are once, few, many and, for expanded clones, a class.

d_gene: TRBD1; abundance: .; j_gene: TRBJ1-1; v_gene: TRBV7-8; CDR3aa: CASSPLDRGTEAFF; CDR3nt: TGTGCCAGCAGCCCACTGGACAGGGGGACTGAAGCTTTCTTT
d_gene: TRBD1; abundance: few; j_gene: TRBJ1-1; v_gene: TRBV10-3; CDR3aa: CAISNRGNTEAFF; CDR3nt: TGTGCCATCAGTAACAGGGGGAACACTGAAGCTTTCTTT
d_gene: TRBD2; abundance: .; j_gene: TRBJ2-5; v_gene: TRBV10-2; CDR3aa: CASSEIGTSGRETQYF; CDR3nt: TGCGCCAGCAGTGAGATTGGGACTAGCGGGAGGGAGACCCAGTACTTC
d_gene: .; abundance: .; j_gene: TRBJ2-3; v_gene: TRBV7-2; CDR3aa: CASSPTIRAGDTQYF; CDR3nt: TGTGCCAGCAGCCCTACGATCAGGGCCGGAGATACGCAGTATTTT
d_gene: .; abundance: many; j_gene: TRBJ1-2; v_gene: TRBV28; CDR3aa: CASSGADYGYTF; CDR3nt: TGTGCCAGCTCAGGGGCTGACTATGGCTACACCTTC
d_gene: TRBD1; abundance: .; j_gene: TRBJ1-1; v_gene: TRBV18; CDR3aa: CASSSGQGDTEAFF; CDR3nt: TGTGCCAGCTCATCGGGACAGGGAGACACTGAAGCTTTCTTT
d_gene: TRBD1; abundance: .; j_gene: TRBJ1-2; v_gene: TRBV19; CDR3aa: CASSISTGNNYGYTF; CDR3nt: TGTGCCAGTAGTATTTCGACAGGGAATAACTATGGCTACACCTTC
d_gene: .; abundance: once; j_gene: TRBJ2-1; v_gene: TRBV24-1; CDR3aa: CATSGGGLDSYNEQFF; CDR3nt: TGTGCCACCAGTGGGGGGGGGCTGGACTCCTACAATGAGCAGTTCTTC
d_gene: .; abundance: .; j_gene: TRBJ2-5; v_gene: TRBV5-1; CDR3aa: CASSLLPSTQETQYF; CDR3nt: TGCGCCAGCAGCCTGCTCCCTAGCACCCAAGAGACCCAGTACTTC
d_gene: TRBD2; abundance: many; j_gene: TRBJ2-1; v_gene: TRBV6-1; CDR3aa: CASSEDLAGSNEQFF; CDR3nt: TGTGCCAGCAGTGAGGATCTAGCGGGAAGCAATGAGCAGTTCTTC